The 3 T cell receptor beta chains in this list originate from one sample, sequenced in a study of cytomegalovirus exposure and HLA in healthy donors. The protocol was immunoSEQ multiplex PCR, while the TCRdb copy is restricted to in-frame clones and leaves out a portion. The sample yields roughly 120,000 clones, roughly 90% seen once. Specimen: PBMCs. The receptors stem from a woman aged 18 to 35 in good health and CMV-seronegative.

The J gene is TRBJ1-1, the V gene TRBV30; D gene unclear. The V gene's germline CDR1 is GTSNPN and CDR2 SVGIG (reference sequence). V lost 3 bases, J lost 11 bases, and 7 bases lay in between. The CDR3 has 9 amino acids. CDR3 sequence (DNA): TGTGCCTGGAGGGTCGGGGCTTTCTTT. Its translation: CAWRVGAFF.

CDR3: CASSLTPGGITEAFF. CDR3 nucleotide sequence: TGTGCCAGCAGTTTAACGCCAGGGGGAATCACTGAAGCTTTCTTT. The chain combines TRBV28 with TRBJ1-1; 7 bases align to TRBD1. The V gene end was trimmed by 2 bases and the J gene end by 4 bases; junction bases not matched to a gene: 7. The germline V gene has CDR1 MDHEN and CDR2 SYDVKM. This CDR3 contains 15 residues.

V gene TRBV27 combines with J gene TRBJ1-2, with 10 positions matching TRBD1. Germline values: CDR1 MNHEY, CDR2 SMNVEV (reference sequence). The CDR3 totals 14 residues. The trim removed 10 bases at V and 4 bases at J, leaving 9 bases unmatched. The CDR3 here is CATYPGQGLYGYTF. CDR3 DNA: TGTGCCACCTACCCGGGACAGGGGCTCTATGGCTACACCTTC.